The 15 T cell receptor beta chains in this list originate from one sample, sequenced in a study of T cell responses to AZD1222 COVID-19 vaccine (dated by TCRdb to the early 2020s). The library came from the immunoSEQ multiplex PCR assay. TCRdb holds this immuneACCESS table with in-frame rearrangements only. Some clones are missing; in checked studies, unresolved V genes explain under half, and the rest has no known cause. In this sample the table shows around 160,000 clones, around 88% of which occur a single time. The ten largest clones represent approximately 15% of the sample. This sample's time point label indicates: baseline before first vaccination. The sequences come from peripheral blood, collected on day 0 of AZD1222 vaccination. The receptors derive from an adult in good health.

The chain is built from TRBV4-3 and TRBJ1-2, with D perhaps TRBD1 (6 bases). CDR3 length: 14 amino acids. The germline V and J ends were trimmed by 5 bases and 8 bases, with 18 bases remaining between them. Germline V gene lookup returns CDR1 LGHNA and CDR2 YSLEER. In DNA form, the CDR3 reads TGCGCCAGCAGCTACGGGGGGGGCCGAGGGGGCTACACCTTC. Translating it yields CASSYGGGRGGYTF.

The table lists this clone with a count of one. The chain recombines TRBV25-1 with TRBJ2-3; 10 positions agree with TRBD2. CDR1 MGHDK and CDR2 SYGVNS come from the germline V gene. V trimming: 7 bases; J trimming: 2 bases; junction bases outside the gene matches: 6. CDR3 length: 15 residues. CDR3 DNA sequence: TGTGCCAGCATCCAAGCGGGGGGGAACACAGATACGCAGTATTTT. It translates to CASIQAGGNTDTQYF.

The chain carries TRBV14 and TRBJ2-7, with 13 bases lining up with TRBD2. This CDR3 comprises 14 residues. V shed 3 bases, J shed 4 bases, and the junction held 0 bases outside the gene matches. CDR1 and CDR2 from the germline V gene are SGHDN and FVKESK. In DNA, the CDR3 is TGTGCCAGCAGCCAGGGACTAGCGGGGTACGAGCAGTACTTC. This gives the protein CASSQGLAGYEQYF.

The chain carries TRBV2 and TRBJ2-7; D possibly corresponds to TRBD2 (5 bases). With 7 bases removed from V and 6 bases from J, the gap between germline ends came to 16 bases. Germline values: CDR1 SNHLY, CDR2 FYNNEI. The length of the CDR3 is 13 residues. In DNA form, the CDR3 reads TGTGCCAGCATTCGTGAACCAGGAGGCGAGCAGTACTTC. This gives the protein CASIREPGGEQYF.

V and J are TRBV24-1 and TRBJ1-2; D gene ambiguous. The V end was cut by 4 bases, the J end by 4 bases, with 12 bases between. The germline V gene encodes CDR1 KGHDR and CDR2 SFDVKD. The CDR3 sequence is 14 residues long. CDR3 bases: TGTGCCACCAGTGACGCTCCACCTGTCTATGGCTACACCTTC. Translation: CATSDAPPVYGYTF.

With regard to this clone: Other DNA sequences in the same sample also yield this CDR3. The rearrangement links TRBV19 to TRBJ1-2, with TRBD1 as a possible D gene (5 bases). V was clipped by 5 bases and J by 1 base, with 8 bases between them. Germline CDR1 and CDR2: LNHDA and SQIVND (reference sequence). The CDR3 consists of 13 residues. CDR3 nucleotide sequence: TGTGCCAGTAGTCGGGACGGTAACTATGGCTACACCTTC. Amino acid sequence: CASSRDGNYGYTF. The variable domain in full, with the rest retrieved from reference TRBV19 and TRBJ1-2, is DGGITQSPKYLFRKEGQNVTLSCEQNLNHDAMYWYRQDPGQGLRLIYYSQIVNDFQKGDIAEGYSVSREKKESFPLTVTSAQKNPTAFYLCASSRDGNYGYTFGSGTRLTVV.

V usage is TRBV7-3 and J usage is TRBJ1-1, with D tentatively TRBD1 (5 bases). The length of the CDR3 is 14 residues. V was pared by 2 bases and J by 6 bases, with 13 bases between. Germline V lookup: CDR1 SGHTA, CDR2 FQGTGA. The CDR3 spells CASSLHQGYAEAFF. The CDR3 nucleotides read TGTGCCAGCAGCTTACACCAGGGTTACGCTGAAGCTTTCTTT.

V gene TRBV5-1 combines with J gene TRBJ1-2; TRBD1 might be the D (5 bases). CDR1 and CDR2 from the germline V gene are SGHRS and YFSETQ. This CDR3 comprises 16 residues. With 0 bases removed from V and 4 bases from J, the gap between germline ends came to 16 bases. CDR3 sequence reads: CASSLAAGQGAYGYTF. The CDR3 region has the DNA TGCGCCAGCAGCTTGGCGGCGGGGCAGGGCGCCTATGGCTACACCTTC.

The rearrangement uses TRBV9 and TRBJ2-5; a possible D gene is TRBD2 (5 bases). V was shortened by 4 bases and J by 2 bases, with 15 bases between the two germline ends. CDR1 is SGDLS, CDR2 YYNGEE, per germline. The CDR3 is 15 amino acids. The CDR3 is CASSSGSQLQETQYF. The CDR3 region has the DNA TGTGCCAGCAGCTCGGGGAGTCAACTTCAAGAGACCCAGTACTTC.

This rearrangement joins TRBV11-2 to TRBJ2-1; 9 bases are shared with TRBD2. The length of the CDR3 is 16 residues. V gave up 5 bases and J gave up 4 bases; unmatched junction bases: 9. The V gene's germline CDR1 is SGHAT and CDR2 FQNNGV. The chain's CDR3 is CASSQIAGAIYNEQFF. The CDR3 region has the DNA TGTGCCAGCAGCCAAATAGCGGGGGCCATATACAATGAGCAGTTCTTC.

The chain employs TRBV5-1 and TRBJ2-6; D is perhaps TRBD1 (5 bases). Per the germline V gene, CDR1 is SGHRS and CDR2 is YFSETQ. This CDR3 has 15 residues. Between the trimmed V and J ends, which lost 6 bases and 0 bases, there was a span of 10 bases. CDR3 in DNA: TGCGCCAGCAACCCGACAGCCTCTGGGGCCAACGTCCTGACTTTC. Amino acid sequence: CASNPTASGANVLTF.

The V and J genes are TRBV18 and TRBJ1-2; no definite D call. Germline-derived CDR1 and CDR2 are KGHSH and LQKENI. V lost 2 bases, J lost 8 bases, and 12 bases lay in between. This CDR3 has 13 residues. The CDR3 here is CASSPSGDGGYTF. The DNA of the CDR3 is TGTGCCAGCTCACCATCCGGGGATGGAGGCTACACCTTC.

J is TRBJ1-4 and V is TRBV3-1 (or the pseudogene TRBV3-2), with D unresolved. Trimming removed 7 bases from V and 0 bases from J, with 18 bases in between. CDR1 LGHDT and CDR2 YNNKEL come from the germline V gene (reference sequence). This CDR3 region has 17 residues. CDR3 sequence reads: CASINPGAFATNEKLFF. CDR3 nucleotide sequence: TGTGCCAGCATCAATCCCGGAGCCTTTGCAACTAATGAAAAACTGTTTTTT.

This chain uses TRBV6-5 with TRBJ1-5, with 8 bases aligning to TRBD1. V dropped 5 bases and J dropped 4; count of bases not matched to a gene: 4. Looked up from germline, CDR1 is MNHEY and CDR2 is SVGAGI. This CDR3 spans 14 amino acids. The CDR3 loop reads CASSNRDRNQPQHF. The CDR3, as DNA: TGTGCCAGCAGTAACCGGGACAGGAATCAGCCCCAGCATTTT.

The rearrangement uses TRBV12-3 or TRBV12-4 and TRBJ1-3; D gene uncertain. Trimming stripped 6 bases from V and 0 bases from J, with 3 bases between. CDR3 length: 12 amino acids. The DNA of the CDR3 is TGTGCCAGCAGGCTCTCTGGAAACACCATATATTTT. Protein product: CASRLSGNTIYF.